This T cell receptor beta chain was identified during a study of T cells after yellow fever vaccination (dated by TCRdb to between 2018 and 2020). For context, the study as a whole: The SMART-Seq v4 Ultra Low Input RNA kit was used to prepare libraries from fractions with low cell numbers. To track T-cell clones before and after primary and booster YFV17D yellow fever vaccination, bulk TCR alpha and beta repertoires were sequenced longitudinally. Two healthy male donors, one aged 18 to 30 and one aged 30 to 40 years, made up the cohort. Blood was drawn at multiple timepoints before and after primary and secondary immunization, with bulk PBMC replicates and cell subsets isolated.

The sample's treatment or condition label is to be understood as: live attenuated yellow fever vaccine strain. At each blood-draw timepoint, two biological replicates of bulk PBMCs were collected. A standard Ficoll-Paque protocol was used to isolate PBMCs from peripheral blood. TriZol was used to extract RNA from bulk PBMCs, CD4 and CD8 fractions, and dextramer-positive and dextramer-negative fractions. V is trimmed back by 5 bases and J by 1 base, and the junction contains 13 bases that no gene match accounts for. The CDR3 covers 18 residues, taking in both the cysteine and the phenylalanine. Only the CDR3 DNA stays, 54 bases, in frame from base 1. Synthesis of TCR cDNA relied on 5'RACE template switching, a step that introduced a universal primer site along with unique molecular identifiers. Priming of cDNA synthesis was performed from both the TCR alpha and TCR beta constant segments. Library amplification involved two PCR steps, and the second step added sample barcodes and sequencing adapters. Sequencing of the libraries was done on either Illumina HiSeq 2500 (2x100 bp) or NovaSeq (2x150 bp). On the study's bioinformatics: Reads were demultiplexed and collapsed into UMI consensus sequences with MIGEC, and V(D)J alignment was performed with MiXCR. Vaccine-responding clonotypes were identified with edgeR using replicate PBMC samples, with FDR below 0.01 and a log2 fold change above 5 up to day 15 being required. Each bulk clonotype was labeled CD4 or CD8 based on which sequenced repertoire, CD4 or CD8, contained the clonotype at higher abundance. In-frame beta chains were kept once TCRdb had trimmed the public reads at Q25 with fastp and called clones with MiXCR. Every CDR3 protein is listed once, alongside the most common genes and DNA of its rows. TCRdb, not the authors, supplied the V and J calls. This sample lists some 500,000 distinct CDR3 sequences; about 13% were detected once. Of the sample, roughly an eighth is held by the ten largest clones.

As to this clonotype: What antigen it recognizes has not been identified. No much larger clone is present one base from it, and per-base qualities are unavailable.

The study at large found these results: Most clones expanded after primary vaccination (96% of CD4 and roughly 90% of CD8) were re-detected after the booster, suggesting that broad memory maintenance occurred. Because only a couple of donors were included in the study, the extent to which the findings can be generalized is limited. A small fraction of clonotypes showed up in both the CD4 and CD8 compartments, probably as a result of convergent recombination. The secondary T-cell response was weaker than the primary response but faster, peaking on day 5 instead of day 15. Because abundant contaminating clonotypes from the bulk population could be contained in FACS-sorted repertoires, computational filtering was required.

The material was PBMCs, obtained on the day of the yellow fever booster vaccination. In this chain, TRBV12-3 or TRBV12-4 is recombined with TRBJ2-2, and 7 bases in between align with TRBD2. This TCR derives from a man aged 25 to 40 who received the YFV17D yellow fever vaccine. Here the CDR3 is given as CASSRAEGGSGNTGELFF. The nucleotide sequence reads TGTGCCAGCAGTAGGGCTGAGGGCGGGAGTGGGAACACCGGGGAGCTGTTTTTT.